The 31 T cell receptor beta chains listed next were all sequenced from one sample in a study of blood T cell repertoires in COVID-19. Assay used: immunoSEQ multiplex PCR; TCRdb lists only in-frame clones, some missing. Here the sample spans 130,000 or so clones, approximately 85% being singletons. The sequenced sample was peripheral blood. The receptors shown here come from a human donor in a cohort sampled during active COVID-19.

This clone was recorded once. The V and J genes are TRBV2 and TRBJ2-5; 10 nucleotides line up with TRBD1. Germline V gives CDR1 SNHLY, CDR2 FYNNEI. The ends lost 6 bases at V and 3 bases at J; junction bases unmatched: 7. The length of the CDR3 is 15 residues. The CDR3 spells CASRIFGQGEETQYF. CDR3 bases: TGTGCCAGCAGGATCTTTGGACAGGGGGAAGAGACCCAGTACTTC. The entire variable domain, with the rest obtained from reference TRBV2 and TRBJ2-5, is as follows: EPEVTQTPSHQVTQMGQEVILRCVPISNHLYFYWYRQILGQKVEFLVSFYNNEISEKSEIFDDQFSVERPDGSNFTLKIRSTKLEDSAMYFCASRIFGQGEETQYFGPGTRLLVL.

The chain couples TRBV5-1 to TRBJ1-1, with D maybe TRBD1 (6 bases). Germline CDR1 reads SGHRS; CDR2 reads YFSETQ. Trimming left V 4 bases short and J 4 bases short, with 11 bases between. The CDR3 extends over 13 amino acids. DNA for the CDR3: TGCGCCAGCAGCACGGACAGAAGCACTGAAGCTTTCTTT. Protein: CASSTDRSTEAFF.

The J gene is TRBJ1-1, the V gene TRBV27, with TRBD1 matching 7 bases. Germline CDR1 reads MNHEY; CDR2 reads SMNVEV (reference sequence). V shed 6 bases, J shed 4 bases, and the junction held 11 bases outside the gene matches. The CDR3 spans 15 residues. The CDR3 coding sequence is TGTGCCAGCAGCCCCCCCGTCCAGGGGGGCACTGAAGCTTTCTTT. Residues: CASSPPVQGGTEAFF.

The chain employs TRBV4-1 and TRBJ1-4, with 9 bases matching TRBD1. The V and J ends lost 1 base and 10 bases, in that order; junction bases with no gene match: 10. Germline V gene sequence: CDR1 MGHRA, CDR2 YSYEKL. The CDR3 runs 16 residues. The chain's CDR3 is CASSQGGQGLVGKLFF. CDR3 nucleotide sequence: TGCGCCAGCAGCCAAGGAGGACAGGGGCTTGTAGGAAAACTGTTTTTT.

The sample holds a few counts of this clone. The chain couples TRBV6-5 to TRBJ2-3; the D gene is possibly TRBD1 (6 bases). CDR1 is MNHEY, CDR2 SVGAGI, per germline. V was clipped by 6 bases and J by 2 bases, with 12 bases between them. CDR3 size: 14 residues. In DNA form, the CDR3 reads TGTGCCAGCAGGACACGACAGGTCACAGATACGCAGTATTTT. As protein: CASRTRQVTDTQYF.

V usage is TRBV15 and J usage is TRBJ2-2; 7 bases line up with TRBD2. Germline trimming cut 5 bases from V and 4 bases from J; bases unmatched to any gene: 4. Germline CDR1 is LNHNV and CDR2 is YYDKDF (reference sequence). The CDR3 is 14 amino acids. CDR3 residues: CATSAGGSTGELFF. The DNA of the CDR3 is TGTGCCACCAGCGCCGGGGGGAGCACCGGGGAGCTGTTTTTT.

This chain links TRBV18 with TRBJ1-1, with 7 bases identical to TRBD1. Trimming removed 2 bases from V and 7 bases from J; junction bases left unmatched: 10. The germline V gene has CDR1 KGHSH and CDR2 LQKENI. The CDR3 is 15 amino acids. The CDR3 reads CASSPIQGTSFEAFF. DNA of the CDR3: TGTGCCAGCTCACCAATACAGGGGACCTCCTTTGAAGCTTTCTTT.

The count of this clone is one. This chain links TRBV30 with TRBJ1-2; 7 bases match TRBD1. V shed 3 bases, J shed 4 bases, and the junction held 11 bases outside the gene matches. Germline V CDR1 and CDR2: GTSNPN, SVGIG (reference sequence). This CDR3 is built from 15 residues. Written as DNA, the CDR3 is TGTGCCTGGAGCCAGGGGGGCTCTTTTGTCTATGGCTACACCTTC. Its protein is CAWSQGGSFVYGYTF.

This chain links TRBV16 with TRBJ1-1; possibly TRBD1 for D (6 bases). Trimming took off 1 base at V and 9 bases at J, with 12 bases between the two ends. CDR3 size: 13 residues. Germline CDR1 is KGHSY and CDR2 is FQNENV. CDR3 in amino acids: CASSQWGQGKAFF. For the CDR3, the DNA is TGTGCCAGCAGCCAATGGGGCCAGGGGAAAGCTTTCTTT.

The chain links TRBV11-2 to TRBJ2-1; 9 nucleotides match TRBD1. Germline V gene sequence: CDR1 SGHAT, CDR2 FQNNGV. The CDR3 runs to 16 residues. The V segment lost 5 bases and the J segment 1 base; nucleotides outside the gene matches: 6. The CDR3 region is CASSLSQGASYNEQFF. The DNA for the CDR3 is TGTGCCAGCAGCCTTTCACAGGGGGCATCCTACAATGAGCAGTTCTTC.

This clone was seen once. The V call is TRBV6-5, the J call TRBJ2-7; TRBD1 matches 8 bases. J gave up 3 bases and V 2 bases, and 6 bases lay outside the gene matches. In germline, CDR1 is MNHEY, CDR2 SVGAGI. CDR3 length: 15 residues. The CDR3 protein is CASSYATGGFYEQYF. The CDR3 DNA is TGTGCCAGCAGTTACGCTACAGGGGGATTCTACGAGCAGTACTTC.

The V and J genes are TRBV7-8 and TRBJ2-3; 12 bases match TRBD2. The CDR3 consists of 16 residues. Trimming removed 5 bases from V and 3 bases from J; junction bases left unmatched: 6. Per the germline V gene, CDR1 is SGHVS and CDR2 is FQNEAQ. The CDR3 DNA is TGTGCCAGCAGCCTCCGACTAGCGGGGGTAACAGATACGCAGTATTTT. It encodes CASSLRLAGVTDTQYF.

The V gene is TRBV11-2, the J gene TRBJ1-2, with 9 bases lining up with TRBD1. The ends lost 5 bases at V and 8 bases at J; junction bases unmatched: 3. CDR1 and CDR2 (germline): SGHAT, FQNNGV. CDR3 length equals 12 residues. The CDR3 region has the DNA TGTGCCAGCAGCAGGACAGGGGACGGCTACACCTTC. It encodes CASSRTGDGYTF.

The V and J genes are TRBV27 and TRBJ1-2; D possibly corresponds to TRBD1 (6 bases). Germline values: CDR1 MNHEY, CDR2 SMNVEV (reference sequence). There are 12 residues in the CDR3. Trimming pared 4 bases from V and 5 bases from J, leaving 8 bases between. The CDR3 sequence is CASSSTGYGYTF. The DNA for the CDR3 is TGTGCCAGCAGTTCGACAGGATATGGCTACACCTTC.

CDR3 region: CAWSVHGHPYEQYF. The CDR3 DNA follows: TGTGCCTGGAGTGTACATGGGCACCCCTACGAGCAGTACTTC. The chain joins TRBV30 to TRBJ2-7; D not certain. V was clipped by 0 bases and J by 2 bases, with 11 bases between them. Per germline, CDR1 GTSNPN and CDR2 SVGIG (reference sequence). The CDR3 extends over 14 amino acids. The whole variable domain, remainder taken from reference TRBV30 and TRBJ2-7, is SQTIHQWPATLVQPVGSPLSLECTVEGTSNPNLYWYRQAAGRGLQLLFYSVGIGQISSEVPQNLSASRPQDRQFILSSKKLLLSDSGFYLCAWSVHGHPYEQYFGPGTRLTVT.

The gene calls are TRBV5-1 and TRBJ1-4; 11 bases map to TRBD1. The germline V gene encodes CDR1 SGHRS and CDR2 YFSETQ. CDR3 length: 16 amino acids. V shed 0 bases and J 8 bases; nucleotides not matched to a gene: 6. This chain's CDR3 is CASSLAGGQGVEKLFF. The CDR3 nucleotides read TGCGCCAGCAGCTTGGCCGGGGGACAGGGGGTGGAAAAACTGTTTTTT.

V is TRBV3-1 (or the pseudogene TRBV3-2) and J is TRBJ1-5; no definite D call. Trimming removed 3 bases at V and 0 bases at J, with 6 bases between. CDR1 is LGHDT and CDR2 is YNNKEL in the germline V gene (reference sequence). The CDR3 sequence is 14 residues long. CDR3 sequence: CASSQRDSNQPQHF. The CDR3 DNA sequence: TGTGCCAGCAGCCAGAGGGATAGCAATCAGCCCCAGCATTTT.

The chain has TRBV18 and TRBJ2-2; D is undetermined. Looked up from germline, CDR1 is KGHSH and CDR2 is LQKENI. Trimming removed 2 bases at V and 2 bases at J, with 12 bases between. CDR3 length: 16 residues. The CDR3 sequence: CASSPVAGTNTGELFF. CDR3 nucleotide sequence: TGTGCCAGCTCACCAGTAGCTGGAACTAACACCGGGGAGCTGTTTTTT.

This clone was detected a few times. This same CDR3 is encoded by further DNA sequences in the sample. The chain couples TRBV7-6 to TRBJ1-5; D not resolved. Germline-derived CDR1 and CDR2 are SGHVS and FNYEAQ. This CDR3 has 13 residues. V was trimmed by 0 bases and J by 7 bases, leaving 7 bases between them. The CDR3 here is CASSLAGGQPQHF. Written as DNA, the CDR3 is TGTGCCAGCAGCTTAGCGGGAGGGCAGCCCCAGCATTTT. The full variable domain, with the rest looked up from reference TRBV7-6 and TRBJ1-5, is GAGVSQSPRYKVTKRGQDVALRCDPISGHVSLYWYRQALGQGPEFLTYFNYEAQQDKSGLPNDRFSAERPEGSISTLTIQRTEQRDSAMYRCASSLAGGQPQHFGDGTRLSIL.

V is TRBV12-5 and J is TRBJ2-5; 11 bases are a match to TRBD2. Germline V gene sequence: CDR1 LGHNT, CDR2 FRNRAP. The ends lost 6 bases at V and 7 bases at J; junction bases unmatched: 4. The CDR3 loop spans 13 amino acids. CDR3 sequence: CASGLLAGATQYF. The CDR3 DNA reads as TGTGCTAGTGGCCTACTAGCGGGGGCGACCCAGTACTTC. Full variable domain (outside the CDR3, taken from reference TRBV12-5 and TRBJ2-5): DARVTQTPRHKVTEMGQEVTMRCQPILGHNTVFWYRQTMMQGLELLAYFRNRAPLDDSGMPKDRFSAEMPDATLATLKIQPSEPRDSAVYFCASGLLAGATQYFGPGTRLLVL.

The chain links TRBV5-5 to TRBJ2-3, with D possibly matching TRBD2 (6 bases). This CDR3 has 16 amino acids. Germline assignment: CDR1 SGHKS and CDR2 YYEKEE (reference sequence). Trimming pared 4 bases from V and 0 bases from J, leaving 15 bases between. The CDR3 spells CASSPLGGDSTDTQYF. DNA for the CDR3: TGTGCCAGCAGCCCTCTGGGCGGGGATAGCACAGATACGCAGTATTTT.

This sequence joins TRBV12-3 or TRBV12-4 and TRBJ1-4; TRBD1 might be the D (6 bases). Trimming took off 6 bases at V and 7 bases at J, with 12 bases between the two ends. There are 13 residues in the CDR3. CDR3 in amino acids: CASRGQRLEKLFF. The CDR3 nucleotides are TGTGCCAGCAGAGGACAGCGGCTTGAAAAACTGTTTTTT.

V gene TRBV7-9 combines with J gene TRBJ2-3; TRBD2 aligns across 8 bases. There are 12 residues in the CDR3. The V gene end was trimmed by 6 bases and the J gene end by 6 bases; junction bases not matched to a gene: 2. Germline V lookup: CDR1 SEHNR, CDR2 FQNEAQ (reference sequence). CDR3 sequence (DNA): TGTGCCAGCAGTATAGCGGGGGATACGCAGTATTTT. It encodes CASSIAGDTQYF.

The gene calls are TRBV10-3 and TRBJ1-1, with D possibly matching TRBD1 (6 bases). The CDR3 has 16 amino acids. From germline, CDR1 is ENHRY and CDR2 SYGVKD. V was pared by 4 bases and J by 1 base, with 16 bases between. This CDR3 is CAISVSPGRGNTEAFF. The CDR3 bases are TGTGCCATCAGTGTGTCCCCGGGCAGGGGGAACACTGAAGCTTTCTTT.

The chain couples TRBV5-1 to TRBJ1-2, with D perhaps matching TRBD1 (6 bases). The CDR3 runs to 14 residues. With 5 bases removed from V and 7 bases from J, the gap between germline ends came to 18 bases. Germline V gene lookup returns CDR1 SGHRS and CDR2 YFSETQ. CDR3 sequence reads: CASSGTGFGGGYTF. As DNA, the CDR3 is TGCGCCAGCAGTGGAACAGGGTTTGGTGGTGGCTACACCTTC.

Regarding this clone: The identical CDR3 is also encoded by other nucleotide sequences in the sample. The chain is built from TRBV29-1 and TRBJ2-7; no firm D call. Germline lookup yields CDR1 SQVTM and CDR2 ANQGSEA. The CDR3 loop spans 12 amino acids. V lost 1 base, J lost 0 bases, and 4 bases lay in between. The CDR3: CSVEGSSYEQYF. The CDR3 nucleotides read TGCAGCGTTGAAGGGAGCTCCTACGAGCAGTACTTC.

In DNA form, the CDR3 reads TGTGCCAGTAGGACAGGGGGCGCGGCGAGTGAAAAACTGTTTTTT. Amino acids: CASRTGGAASEKLFF. The rearrangement joins TRBV19 to TRBJ1-4, with 10 bases fitting TRBD1. The length of the CDR3 is 15 residues. Germline V gene lookup returns CDR1 LNHDA and CDR2 SQIVND (reference sequence). J lost 7 bases, V lost 6 bases, and 8 bases had no gene match.

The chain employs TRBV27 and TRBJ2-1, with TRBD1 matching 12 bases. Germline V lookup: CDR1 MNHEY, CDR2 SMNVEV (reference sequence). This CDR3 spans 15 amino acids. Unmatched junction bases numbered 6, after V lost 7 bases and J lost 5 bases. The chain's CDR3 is CASTLGTGGHNEQFF. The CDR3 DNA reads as TGTGCCAGCACCCTAGGGACAGGGGGCCACAATGAGCAGTTCTTC.

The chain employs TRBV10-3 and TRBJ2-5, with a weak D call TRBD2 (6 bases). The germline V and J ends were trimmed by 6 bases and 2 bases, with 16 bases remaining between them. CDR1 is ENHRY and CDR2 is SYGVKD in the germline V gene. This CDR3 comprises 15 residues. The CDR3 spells CAISAGGTAQETQYF. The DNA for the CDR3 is TGTGCCATCAGCGCGGGCGGGACGGCACAAGAGACCCAGTACTTC.

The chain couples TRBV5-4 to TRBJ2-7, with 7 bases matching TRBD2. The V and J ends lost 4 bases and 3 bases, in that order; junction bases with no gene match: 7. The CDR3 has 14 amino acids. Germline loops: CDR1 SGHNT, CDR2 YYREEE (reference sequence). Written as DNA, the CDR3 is TGTGCCAGCAGCGAGGGTGGGGGGGTCTACGAGCAGTACTTC. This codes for CASSEGGGVYEQYF.

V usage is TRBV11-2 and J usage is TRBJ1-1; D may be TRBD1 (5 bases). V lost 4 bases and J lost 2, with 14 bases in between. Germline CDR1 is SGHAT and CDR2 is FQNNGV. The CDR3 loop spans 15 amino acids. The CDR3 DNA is TGTGCCAGCAGCTCCCCCAAGGGGTCCAACACTGAAGCTTTCTTT. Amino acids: CASSSPKGSNTEAFF.